A single sample gave rise to the 2 T cell receptor beta chains below, sequenced in a study of T cells in narcolepsy. The data were produced by immunoSEQ multiplex PCR, yet TCRdb's version contains in-frame clones alone and is incomplete. The table shows fewer than 40,000 clones, with about 81% occurring only once. The specimen sequenced was CD45RA- memory CD4+ T cells from PBMCs. These receptors all stem from a human donor with narcolepsy.

This chain joins TRBV4-2 and TRBJ1-1; tentative D call: TRBD1 (6 bases). Germline V gene lookup returns CDR1 LGHNA and CDR2 YNFKEQ. This CDR3 is 13 amino acids long. V was shortened by 5 bases and J by 6 bases, with 13 bases between the two germline ends. The CDR3 sequence is CASSSQGGSEAFF. DNA for the CDR3: TGTGCCAGCAGCTCACAGGGAGGCTCTGAAGCTTTCTTT.

V is TRBV7-9 and J is TRBJ2-5; 7 nucleotides match TRBD1. Germline-derived CDR1 and CDR2 are SEHNR and FQNEAQ (reference sequence). The CDR3 consists of 17 residues. J lost 7 bases, V lost 1 base, and 15 bases had no gene match. CDR3 protein: CASSLVGNRGWEGTQYF. The CDR3, as DNA: TGTGCCAGCAGCTTAGTGGGAAACAGGGGCTGGGAAGGGACCCAGTACTTC.